This section outlines one T cell receptor (beta chain) sequence together with its context. Its cognate antigen is unknown. The record originates from a study of cytomegalovirus exposure and HLA in healthy donors. For the study at large: From donors who were HLA-typed, an early data release held approximately 80 million unique TCRs. Study results and caveats: In a later analysis, approximately 15,000 TCR beta sequences were associated with HLA alleles at 0.05 false discovery rate. What was likely a sequencing artifact was a cluster of highly shared sequence variants.

Primers included in the PCR were 60 Vbeta and 13 Jbeta primers. TCRdb's table, derived via immunoSEQ multiplex PCR, lists solely in-frame clones and lacks some. Here the sample spans some 87,000 clones, roughly two thirds being singletons. Sequencing was performed on PBMCs. The sequence was obtained from a woman aged 45 to 65 in good health and CMV-seropositive.

This chain's CDR3 is CASSLPGQGRNTQYF. For the CDR3, the DNA is TGTGCCAGCAGTTTACCGGGACAGGGGAGAAATACGCAGTATTTT. The chain employs TRBV28 and TRBJ2-3; TRBD1 agrees at 10 bases. The germline gives CDR1 MDHEN, CDR2 SYDVKM. This CDR3 comprises 15 residues. Trimming at V came to 2 bases and at J to 7 bases, leaving 6 bases not matched to a gene.